The present T cell receptor (beta chain) was sequenced within a study of cytomegalovirus exposure and HLA in healthy donors. This clone was seen only a few times. The CDR3 totals 17 residues. The V gene lost 8 bases and the J gene lost 0 bases, with 24 bases spanning the gap. CDR1 SGHDT and CDR2 YYEEEE come from the germline V gene. PCR involved 60 Vbeta and 13 Jbeta primers. TCRdb keeps only in-frame clones here, not all; method: immunoSEQ multiplex PCR. This sample has 150,000 to 180,000 clones; about 68% occur once, and the top ten carry around 1.4%. The V call is TRBV5-6, the J call TRBJ2-7, with D tentatively TRBD2 (5 bases). The TCR sequence derives from a man aged 18 to 35 in good health and CMV-seronegative. Material: PBMCs. The CDR3 DNA follows: TGTGCCAGGGGGAACGGGGTAGGATTTTTGTCCTCCTACGAGCAGTACTTC. Translation gives CARGNGVGFLSSYEQYF.